This T cell receptor beta chain was sequenced for a study of CD8+CD57+ T cells in acquired aplastic anemia. Study overall: CD4+ cell libraries from healthy donors averaged approximately 9.8 million reads.

There are many counts of this clonotype. V lost 5 bases and J lost 7, with 15 bases in between. The CDR3 loop spans 15 amino acids. Germline loops: CDR1 SGHVS, CDR2 FQNEAQ. Genomic DNA was employed as the template in profiling TCR beta VDJ and CDR3. TCRdb itself ran the reads through MiXCR, one entry per CDR3 protein. The sample yields fewer than 200,000 distinct CDR3 sequences, approximately 43% seen once. The receptor was isolated from a human donor in good health. This sequence joins TRBV7-8 and TRBJ1-6, with D possibly being TRBD1 (6 bases). The source material was sorted CD4+, CD8+, or CD8+CD57+ T cells (not recorded which) from PBMCs. The CDR3 here is CASSATGMSNSPLHF. DNA for the CDR3: TGTGCCAGCAGCGCTACAGGGATGAGCAATTCACCCCTCCACTTT.